The entry that follows covers one T cell receptor (beta chain) sequence. Germline V lookup: CDR1 SGHVS, CDR2 FNYEAQ. This CDR3 region has 11 residues. V lost 5 bases and J lost 7, with 9 bases in between. Using immunoSEQ multiplex PCR, the repertoire was profiled, and TCRdb retains in-frame clones only, with some absent. The sample records tens of thousands of clones, roughly 85% being singletons. This specimen comes from a study of OX40 agonist ivuxolimab in advanced cancers. The specimen comprised CD4+ or CD8+ T cells sorted from blood, sampled in a trial of the OX40 agonist ivuxolimab. This TCR came from an adult with an advanced solid tumor such as melanoma, head and neck, liver or kidney cancer. The genes are TRBV7-6 and TRBJ2-7; no reliable D call. The CDR3 nucleotides are TGTGCCAGCAGCCCCGGAGTGGAGCAGTACTTC. It translates to CASSPGVEQYF.